These 27 T cell receptor beta chains share one sample of origin, sequenced in a study of response to subunit inactivated influenza vaccine. Via MiXCR, TCRdb re-called the RT-PCR reads, giving one row per CDR3 protein. Of hundreds of thousands of distinct CDR3 sequences in the sample, roughly 13% were seen once. The sequencing used PBMCs from blood, collected roughly 6 weeks after vaccination. The receptor set was obtained from a man aged 45 to 65 who received an inactivated influenza vaccine.

The chain is built from TRBV6-2 or TRBV6-3 and TRBJ1-3, with 8 bases that match TRBD1. Trimming took 5 bases from V and 4 from J; bases not matched to a gene: 28. CDR3 size: 22 residues. The germline gives CDR1 MNHEY, CDR2 SVGEGT. CDR3 sequence: CASSPGTGSLTNLKAPGNTIYF. The CDR3, as DNA: TGTGCCAGCAGTCCCGGGACAGGTTCCTTGACGAACCTTAAGGCCCCGGGAAACACCATATATTTT.

This chain connects TRBV20-1 to TRBJ2-1; 9 bases line up with TRBD2. The length of the CDR3 is 13 residues. V shed 1 base, J shed 6 bases, and the junction held 1 base outside the gene matches. Per germline, CDR1 DFQATT and CDR2 SNEGSKA (reference sequence). The CDR3 is CSARGAGGNEQFF. The CDR3 bases are TGCAGTGCTAGAGGAGCGGGAGGCAATGAGCAGTTCTTC.

The genes are TRBV12-3 or TRBV12-4 and TRBJ1-5; maybe TRBD1 (5 bases). Trimming removed 5 bases at V and 3 bases at J, with 14 bases between. This CDR3 spans 15 amino acids. The CDR3 coding sequence is TGTGCCAGCAGTCTCGACAGCAGCCCCAATCAGCCCCAGCATTTT. Translating it yields CASSLDSSPNQPQHF.

This clonotype was counted a few times. CDR3 coding DNA: TGCGCCAGCAGTAAACAGGACTATCAGCCCCAGCATTTT. Translated: CASSKQDYQPQHF. This chain joins TRBV4-1 and TRBJ1-5; maybe TRBD1 (5 bases). There are 13 residues in the CDR3. The germline V and J ends were trimmed by 6 bases and 5 bases, with 11 bases remaining between them. Germline CDR1 reads MGHRA; CDR2 reads YSYEKL.

The genes are TRBV4-2 and TRBJ2-3; D gene ambiguous. CDR1 is LGHNA and CDR2 is YNFKEQ in the germline V gene. Trimming stripped 1 base from V and 2 bases from J, with 13 bases between. The CDR3 sequence is 16 residues long. CDR3 bases: TGTGCCAGCAGCCAAGGGCTATCGCGGACCACAGATACGCAGTATTTT. Translated: CASSQGLSRTTDTQYF.

The genes are TRBV5-1 and TRBJ2-7; 8 bases line up with TRBD2. J was trimmed by 6 bases and V by 1 base; bases with no gene match: 9. There are 15 residues in the CDR3. Germline values: CDR1 SGHRS, CDR2 YFSETQ. The CDR3 nucleotides read TGCGCCAGCAGCTTGTCCGCTTCGGGGGGGTCCGAGCAGTACTTC. Residues: CASSLSASGGSEQYF.

This clonotype was seen repeatedly, ten times or more. The chain has TRBV12-3 or TRBV12-4 and TRBJ1-4; D might be TRBD1 (5 bases). The CDR3 has 13 residues. V was pared by 5 bases and J by 8 bases, with 12 bases between. The CDR3 nucleotides read TGTGCCAGCAGTGCGGGGCCCAACGAAAAACTGTTTTTT. Protein product: CASSAGPNEKLFF.

The rearrangement uses TRBV9 and TRBJ2-2; TRBD1 is a possible D gene (5 bases). Trimming took 4 bases from V and 5 from J, leaving 18 bases between them. The CDR3 spans 16 residues. Germline V gives CDR1 SGDLS, CDR2 YYNGEE. The CDR3 is CASSSQGIAGTGELFF. The CDR3 DNA follows: TGTGCCAGCAGCTCCCAGGGCATCGCAGGGACCGGGGAGCTGTTTTTT.

This clonotype was seen only a few times. One end of the junction varies from germline; a read error may be responsible. V is TRBV7-2 and J is TRBJ2-7, with 7 positions matching TRBD2. Germline CDR1 reads SGHTA; CDR2 reads FQGNSA. The CDR3 totals 10 residues. DNA of the CDR3: TGTGCCAGCAGCCGCCCTAGCGGAAGCTTC. Its translation is CASSRPSGSF.

CDR3 bases: TGTGCCAGCAGCTTAGTCCCCCCCCCCAGGAGCTCCTACAATGAGCAGTTCTTC. This gives the protein CASSLVPPPRSSYNEQFF. The chain recombines TRBV11-1 with TRBJ2-1; unclear D gene. This CDR3 has 18 residues. The ends were cut back, 1 base at V and 0 bases at J, with 16 bases in the middle. Per the germline V gene, CDR1 is SGHAT and CDR2 is FQDESV (reference sequence).

This clonotype was counted a few times. This chain connects TRBV11-2 to TRBJ1-1; 7 bases line up with TRBD1. With 5 bases clipped from V and 3 bases from J, the junction kept 6 bases outside the gene matches. Germline V gene sequence: CDR1 SGHAT, CDR2 FQNNGV. The CDR3 is 14 amino acids. The CDR3 sequence: CASSQLTGDTEAFF. The DNA for the CDR3 is TGTGCCAGCAGCCAACTAACAGGGGACACTGAAGCTTTCTTT.

This clonotype turned up a few times. The rearrangement uses TRBV5-6 and TRBJ1-2; possibly TRBD1 for D (6 bases). Looked up from germline, CDR1 is SGHDT and CDR2 is YYEEEE. The CDR3 totals 20 residues. Trimming cost V 4 bases and J 7 bases, with 35 bases left between them. The DNA of the CDR3 is TGTGCCAGCAGCCCCGGGCAGGGGAACCCCCTCGGAACCTCCCTTCTTGGCTACACCTTC. Translating it yields CASSPGQGNPLGTSLLGYTF.

This clonotype was counted only a few times. J is TRBJ1-1 and V is TRBV20-1, with 7 bases identical to TRBD1. The CDR3 sequence is 15 residues long. With 4 bases clipped from V and 0 bases from J, the junction kept 8 bases outside the gene matches. The germline V gene has CDR1 DFQATT and CDR2 SNEGSKA (reference sequence). The CDR3: CSATQGGGMNTEAFF. In DNA form, the CDR3 reads TGCAGTGCTACGCAGGGGGGAGGGATGAACACTGAAGCTTTCTTT.

A few counts support this clonotype. As DNA, the CDR3 is TGTGCCAGCAGCCCCGGGACTAGCGGGAGTCGGGGCGAGCAGTACTTC. This gives the protein CASSPGTSGSRGEQYF. The gene calls are TRBV3-1 and TRBJ2-7; 14 bases match TRBD2. The CDR3 runs 16 residues. Looked up from germline, CDR1 is LGHDT and CDR2 is YNNKEL (reference sequence). Germline trimming cut 4 bases from V and 6 bases from J; bases unmatched to any gene: 8.

This clonotype has ten or more counts. V usage is TRBV12-3 or TRBV12-4 and J usage is TRBJ2-5; the D gene is possibly TRBD1 (6 bases). The CDR3 contains 16 residues. Trimming removed 5 bases at V and 2 bases at J, with 18 bases between. The CDR3 DNA reads as TGTGCCAGCAGTGGATGGACAGAGGAATTACAAGAGACCCAGTACTTC. Protein product: CASSGWTEELQETQYF.

This clonotype has just a few counts. One junction end disagrees with the germline gene, perhaps due to a read error. The genes are TRBV7-2 and TRBJ1-1; tentatively, D is TRBD1 (6 bases). The V gene's germline CDR1 is SGHTA and CDR2 FQGNSA. The CDR3 consists of 11 residues. CDR3 nucleotide sequence: TGTGCCAGCAGCTTGAAGTTCGACAGGACCTTT. Amino acids: CASSLKFDRTF.

This clonotype was detected a few times. The chain joins TRBV5-1 to TRBJ2-5, with 8 bases aligning to TRBD2. Looked up from germline, CDR1 is SGHRS and CDR2 is YFSETQ. Trimming at V came to 2 bases and at J to 3 bases, leaving 12 bases not matched to a gene. This CDR3 has 17 amino acids. CDR3 coding DNA: TGCGCCAGCAGCTTATCCAGCGGGAGAGAGTGGGAAGAGACCCAGTACTTC. Residues: CASSLSSGREWEETQYF.

This clonotype was found many times. The gene calls are TRBV10-1 and TRBJ2-2; unclear D gene. The germline V gene encodes CDR1 WNHNN and CDR2 SYGVQD (reference sequence). Trimming left V 3 bases short and J 6 bases short, with 11 bases between. This CDR3 is 14 amino acids long. Here the CDR3 DNA reads TGCGCCAGCAGTGATCGCGGACGTCCCGGGGAGCTGTTTTTT. It encodes CASSDRGRPGELFF.

This clonotype was counted between two and nine times. The chain carries TRBV20-1 and TRBJ2-7; 7 bases are a match to TRBD2. The length of the CDR3 is 15 residues. Trimming cost V 0 bases and J 3 bases; bases outside gene matches: 8. The germline gives CDR1 DFQATT, CDR2 SNEGSKA (reference sequence). CDR3 nucleotides: TGCAGTGCTAGAGATACGGTGGGGGGGTACTACGAGCAGTACTTC. This sequence encodes CSARDTVGGYYEQYF.

This clonotype was counted a few times. The chain employs TRBV5-5 and TRBJ2-1; weak D call: TRBD1 (6 bases). Germline values: CDR1 SGHKS, CDR2 YYEKEE (reference sequence). The CDR3 runs 15 residues. V was clipped by 0 bases and J by 2 bases, with 9 bases between them. The CDR3 region has the DNA TGTGCCAGCAGCTTGGAATGGACAGCCTACAATGAGCAGTTCTTC. It yields the protein CASSLEWTAYNEQFF.

The rearrangement joins TRBV5-1 to TRBJ1-6, with D perhaps TRBD1 (6 bases). Germline CDR1 is SGHRS and CDR2 is YFSETQ. The CDR3 is 20 residues long. V was cut by 4 bases and J by 0 bases, with 23 bases left in between. The CDR3, as DNA: TGCGCCAGCAGCCCGGGGTCGGGGCCAGGGGCAAGCTCCTATAATTCACCCCTCCACTTT. It specifies CASSPGSGPGASSYNSPLHF. The entire variable domain, with the rest obtained from reference TRBV5-1 and TRBJ1-6, is as follows: KAGVTQTPRYLIKTRGQQVTLSCSPISGHRSVSWYQQTPGQGLQFLFEYFSETQRNKGNFPGRFSGRQFSNSRSEMNVSTLELGDSALYLCASSPGSGPGASSYNSPLHFGNGTRLTVT.

The rearrangement links TRBV7-2 to TRBJ2-1, with D perhaps TRBD2 (5 bases). This CDR3 spans 15 amino acids. The V end was cut by 5 bases, the J end by 3 bases, with 14 bases between. Germline V gene lookup returns CDR1 SGHTA and CDR2 FQGNSA. The CDR3 DNA sequence: TGTGCCAGCAGCGCGGACTCGGGCCTCTACAATGAGCAGTTCTTC. Translating it yields CASSADSGLYNEQFF.

This clonotype has a handful of counts. The chain combines TRBV7-2 with TRBJ2-7; 9 bases map to TRBD2. CDR1 and CDR2 from the germline V gene are SGHTA and FQGNSA. V gave up 0 bases and J gave up 0 bases; unmatched junction bases: 6. CDR3 length: 17 amino acids. This CDR3 reads CASSLARREGYSYEQYF. The CDR3 DNA sequence: TGTGCCAGCAGCTTAGCGAGGCGGGAGGGCTACTCCTACGAGCAGTACTTC.

This clonotype was observed many times. V usage is TRBV12-3 or TRBV12-4 and J usage is TRBJ1-1, with TRBD1 as a possible D gene (6 bases). CDR3 length: 12 amino acids. Trimming shortened V by 6 bases and J by 1 base, and 6 bases separated the two germline ends. The CDR3 DNA reads TGTGCCAGCAGGACAGGGAACACTGAAGCTTTCTTT. Its protein is CASRTGNTEAFF.

J is TRBJ1-5 and V is TRBV20-1, with D perhaps matching TRBD1 (6 bases). Germline values: CDR1 DFQATT, CDR2 SNEGSKA (reference sequence). The CDR3 runs to 14 residues. The V end was cut by 1 base, the J end by 4 bases, with 11 bases between. In DNA form, the CDR3 reads TGCAGTGCTAGAGCAGGGGTGTGGAATCAGCCCCAGCATTTT. Translated: CSARAGVWNQPQHF.

This clonotype has ten or more counts. The chain has TRBV12-3 or TRBV12-4 and TRBJ2-7, with D maybe TRBD1 (6 bases). Trimming cost V 3 bases and J 5 bases, with 14 bases left between them. The CDR3 is made up of 14 amino acids. The CDR3 sequence: CASSFLQGWNEQYF. The CDR3 bases are TGTGCCAGCAGTTTTTTACAGGGATGGAACGAGCAGTACTTC.

V and J are TRBV4-3 and TRBJ1-4; TRBD1 matches 9 bases. V shed 1 base, J shed 10 bases, and the junction held 19 bases outside the gene matches. CDR3 length: 19 residues. Germline CDR1 LGHNA, CDR2 YSLEER. The CDR3 region is CASSQGSGLMTGGGGKLFF. The CDR3 bases are TGCGCCAGCAGCCAAGGATCAGGCCTCATGACAGGGGGTGGAGGAAAACTGTTTTTT.